This TCR beta chain was captured in a study of CD8 T cells in ankylosing spondylitis. Overall study findings and caveats: Clones linked to disease were reported to show significant enrichment in matched ankylosing spondylitis synovial fluid. Clones linked to disease, bearing a CD8+ phenotype, were relatively rare in peripheral blood. A TCR beta motif of fewer than ten highly homologous variants appeared characteristic of ankylosing spondylitis blood.

The CDR3 contains 15 residues. In germline, CDR1 is LNHNV, CDR2 YYDKDF (reference sequence). Trimming shortened V by 3 bases and J by 1 base, and 10 bases separated the two germline ends. Making the TCR beta libraries involved quantitative 5'-RACE with molecular barcodes. TCRdb ran MiXCR on the 5' RACE reads and lists one entry per CDR3 protein. The sample shows over 700,000 distinct CDR3 sequences, roughly 19% of them seen only once. This clonotype turned up a few times. Its antigen is unknown. The chain links TRBV15 to TRBJ1-5, with a weak D call TRBD1 (5 bases). The sample consisted of blood, either unsorted or a sorted T cell fraction (not recorded which). This receptor was identified in a male donor with ankylosing spondylitis. This chain's CDR3 is CATSSLDRSNQPQHF. DNA for the CDR3: TGTGCCACCAGCAGCCTCGACAGAAGCAATCAGCCCCAGCATTTT. Variable domain in full (rest from reference TRBV15 and TRBJ1-5): DAMVIQNPRYQVTQFGKPVTLSCSQTLNHNVMYWYQQKSSQAPKLLFHYYDKDFNNEADTPDNFQSRRPNTSFCFLDIRSPGLGDTAMYLCATSSLDRSNQPQHFGDGTRLSIL.